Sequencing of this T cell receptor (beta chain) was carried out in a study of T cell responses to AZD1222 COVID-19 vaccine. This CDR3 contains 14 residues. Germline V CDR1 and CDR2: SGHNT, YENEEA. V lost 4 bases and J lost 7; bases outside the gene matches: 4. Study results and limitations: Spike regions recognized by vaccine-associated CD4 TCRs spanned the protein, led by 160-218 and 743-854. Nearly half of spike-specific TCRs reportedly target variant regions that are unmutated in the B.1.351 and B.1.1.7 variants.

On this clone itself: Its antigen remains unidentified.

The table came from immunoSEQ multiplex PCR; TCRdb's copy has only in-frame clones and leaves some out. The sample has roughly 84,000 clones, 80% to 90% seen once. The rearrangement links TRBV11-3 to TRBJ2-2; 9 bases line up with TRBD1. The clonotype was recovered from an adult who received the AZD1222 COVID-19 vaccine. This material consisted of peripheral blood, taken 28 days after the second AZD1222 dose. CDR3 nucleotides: TGTGCCAGCAGCTCACAGGGGGCTGGCGGGGAGCTGTTTTTT. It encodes CASSSQGAGGELFF.